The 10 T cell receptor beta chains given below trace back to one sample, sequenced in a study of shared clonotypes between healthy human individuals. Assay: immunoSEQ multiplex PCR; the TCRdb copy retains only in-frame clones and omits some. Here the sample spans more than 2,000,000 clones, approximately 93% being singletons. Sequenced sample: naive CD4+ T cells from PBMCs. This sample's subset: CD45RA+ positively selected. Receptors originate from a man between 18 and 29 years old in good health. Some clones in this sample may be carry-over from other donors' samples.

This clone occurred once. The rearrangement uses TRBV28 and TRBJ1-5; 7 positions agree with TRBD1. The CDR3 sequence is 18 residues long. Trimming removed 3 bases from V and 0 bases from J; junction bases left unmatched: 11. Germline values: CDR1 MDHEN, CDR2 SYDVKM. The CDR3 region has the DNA TGTGCCAGCAGTTTTGGGATACCGGGACAGTATAGCAATCAGCCCCAGCATTTT. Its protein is CASSFGIPGQYSNQPQHF.

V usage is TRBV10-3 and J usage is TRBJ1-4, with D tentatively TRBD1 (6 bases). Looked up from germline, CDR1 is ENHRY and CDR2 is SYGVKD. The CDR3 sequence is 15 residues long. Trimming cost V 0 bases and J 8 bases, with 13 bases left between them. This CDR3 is CAISESSQGKEKLFF. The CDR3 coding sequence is TGTGCCATCAGTGAGTCCAGCCAGGGGAAAGAAAAACTGTTTTTT.

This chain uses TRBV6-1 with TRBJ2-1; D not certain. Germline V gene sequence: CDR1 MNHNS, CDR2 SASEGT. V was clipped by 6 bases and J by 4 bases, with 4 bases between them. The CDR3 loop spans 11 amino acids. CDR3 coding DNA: TGTGCCAGCAGAGAATACAATGAGCAGTTCTTC. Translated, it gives CASREYNEQFF.

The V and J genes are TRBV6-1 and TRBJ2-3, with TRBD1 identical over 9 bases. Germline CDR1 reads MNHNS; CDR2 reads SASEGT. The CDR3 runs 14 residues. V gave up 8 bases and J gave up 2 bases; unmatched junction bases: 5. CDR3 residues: CASARDRVTDTQYF. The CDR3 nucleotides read TGTGCCAGCGCCAGGGACAGGGTCACAGATACGCAGTATTTT.

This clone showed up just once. CDR3 region: CASRHDRGPSYEQYF. CDR3 DNA sequence: TGTGCCAGCAGACACGACAGGGGGCCATCCTACGAGCAGTACTTC. The gene calls are TRBV6-5 and TRBJ2-7, with 10 bases lining up with TRBD1. CDR3 size: 15 residues. V shed 6 bases and J 1 base; nucleotides not matched to a gene: 6. Per the germline V gene, CDR1 is MNHEY and CDR2 is SVGAGI.

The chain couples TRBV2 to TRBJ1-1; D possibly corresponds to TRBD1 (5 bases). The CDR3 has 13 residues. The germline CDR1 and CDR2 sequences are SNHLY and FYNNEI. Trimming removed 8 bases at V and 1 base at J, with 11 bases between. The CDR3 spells CASGQQGNTEAFF. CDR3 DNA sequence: TGTGCCAGCGGGCAGCAGGGGAACACTGAAGCTTTCTTT.

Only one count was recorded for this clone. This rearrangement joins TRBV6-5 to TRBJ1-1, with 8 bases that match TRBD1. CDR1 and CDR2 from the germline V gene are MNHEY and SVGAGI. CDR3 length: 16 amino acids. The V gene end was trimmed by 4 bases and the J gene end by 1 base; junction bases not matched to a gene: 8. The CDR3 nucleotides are TGTGCCAGCAGTTCCTTGGGGACAGGTCGGAACACTGAAGCTTTCTTT. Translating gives CASSSLGTGRNTEAFF.

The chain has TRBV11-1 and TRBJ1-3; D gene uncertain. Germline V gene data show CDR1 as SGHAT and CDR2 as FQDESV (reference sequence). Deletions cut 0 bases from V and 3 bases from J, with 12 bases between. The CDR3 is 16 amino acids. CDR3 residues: CASSLAQTGLGNTIYF. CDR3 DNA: TGTGCCAGCAGCTTAGCCCAGACCGGGCTTGGAAACACCATATATTTT.

The CDR3 here is CASSQNPSGAKNIQYF. CDR3 in DNA: TGCGCCAGCAGCCAGAACCCTAGCGGGGCCAAAAACATTCAGTACTTC. This chain links TRBV4-1 with TRBJ2-4; TRBD2 aligns across 8 bases. The CDR3 loop spans 16 amino acids. J gave up 1 base and V 3 bases, and 5 bases lay outside the gene matches. Germline loops: CDR1 MGHRA, CDR2 YSYEKL.

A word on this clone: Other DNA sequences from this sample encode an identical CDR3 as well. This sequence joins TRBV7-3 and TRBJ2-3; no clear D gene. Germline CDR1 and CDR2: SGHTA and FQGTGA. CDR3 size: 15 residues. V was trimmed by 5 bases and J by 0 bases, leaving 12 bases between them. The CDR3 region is CASSPALTSTDTQYF. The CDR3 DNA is TGTGCCAGCAGCCCAGCTCTTACTAGCACAGATACGCAGTATTTT.